These T cell receptor beta chains were read from a single sample in a study of OX40 agonist ivuxolimab in advanced cancers. Repertoires were generated with immunoSEQ multiplex PCR, while TCRdb's copy carries only in-frame clones and drops some. Of 9,500 to 15,000 clones listed, over 75% are singletons. The source material was CD4+ or CD8+ T cells sorted from blood, sampled in a trial of the OX40 agonist ivuxolimab. Receptor source: an adult with an advanced solid tumor such as melanoma, head and neck, liver or kidney cancer. Both conserved end residues are part of each CDR3. Fields, in order: D gene, clone size, J gene, V gene, CDR3 DNA, CDR3 protein. A D gene is named only where the DNA matches it firmly. A clone size is listed for some rows: how often the clone was seen (once, few, many), or a class if it is expanded.

TRBD2 - TRBJ2-3 TRBV9 TGTGCCAGCAGCTTTACTAGCGAACGCACAGATACGCAGTATTTT CASSFTSERTDTQYF
- - TRBJ1-1 TRBV9 TGTGCCAGCAGCGCCCCGGGACTTGACACTGAAGCTTTCTTT CASSAPGLDTEAFF
TRBD2 - TRBJ2-1 TRBV19 TGTGCCAGTAGTATAACGCGGCGGGGGTACTCGAATGAGCAGTTCTTC CASSITRRGYSNEQFF
TRBD1 once TRBJ2-1 TRBV6-5 TGTGCCAGCAGTTACGTGGGACAGGGGGGAGATGAGCAGTTCTTC CASSYVGQGGDEQFF
TRBD1 - TRBJ2-5 TRBV6-5 TGTGCCAGCAGCAGCCTGACAGGGTTGGGGGAGACCCAGTACTTC CASSSLTGLGETQYF
TRBD1 - TRBJ1-6 TRBV9 TGTGCCAGCAGCGTTAGTGACAGGGTCTATAATTCACCCCTCCACTTT CASSVSDRVYNSPLHF
TRBD2 - TRBJ2-5 TRBV7-4 TGTGCCAGCAGCCATTCCGGGACTAGCGGGGAGACCCAGTACTTC CASSHSGTSGETQYF
- - TRBJ1-4 TRBV19 TGTGCCAGTAATTCCCGTACGGATCCCGCAACTAATGAAAAACTGTTTTTT CASNSRTDPATNEKLFF
- - TRBJ2-7 TRBV7-8 TGTGCCAGCAGCTTAGCGATAGGAGGCTACGAGCAGTACTTC CASSLAIGGYEQYF
TRBD1 - TRBJ1-2 TRBV5-1 TGCGCCAGCAGCCCCGGGACAGGGGACTATGGCTACACCTTC CASSPGTGDYGYTF
- - TRBJ1-1 TRBV19 TGTGCCTGCGACCGGGTCACTGAAGCTTTCTTT CACDRVTEAFF